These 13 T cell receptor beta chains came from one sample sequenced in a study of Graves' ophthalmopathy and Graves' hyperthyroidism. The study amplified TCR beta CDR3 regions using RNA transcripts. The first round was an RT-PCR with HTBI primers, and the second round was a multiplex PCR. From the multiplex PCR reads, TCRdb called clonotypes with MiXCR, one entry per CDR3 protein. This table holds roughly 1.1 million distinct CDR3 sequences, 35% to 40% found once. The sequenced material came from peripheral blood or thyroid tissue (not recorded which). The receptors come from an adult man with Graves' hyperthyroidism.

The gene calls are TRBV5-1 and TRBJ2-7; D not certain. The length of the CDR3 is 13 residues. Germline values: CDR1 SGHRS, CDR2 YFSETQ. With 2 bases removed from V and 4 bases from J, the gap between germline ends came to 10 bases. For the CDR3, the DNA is TGCGCCAGCAGCTTAGAGGTTTCTTACGAGCAGTACTTC. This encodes CASSLEVSYEQYF.

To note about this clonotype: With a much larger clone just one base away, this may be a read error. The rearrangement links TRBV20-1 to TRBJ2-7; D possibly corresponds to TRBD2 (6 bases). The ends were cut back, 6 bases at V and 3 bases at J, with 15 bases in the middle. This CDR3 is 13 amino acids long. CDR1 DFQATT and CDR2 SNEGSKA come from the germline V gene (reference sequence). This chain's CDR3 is CSASGTWSYEQYF. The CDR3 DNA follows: TGCAGTGCCTCCGGGACTTGGAGCTACGAGCAGTACTTC.

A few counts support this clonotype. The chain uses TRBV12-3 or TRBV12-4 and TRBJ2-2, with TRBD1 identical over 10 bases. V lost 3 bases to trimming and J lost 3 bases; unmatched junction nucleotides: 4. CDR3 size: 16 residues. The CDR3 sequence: CASSFTGQGHTGELFF. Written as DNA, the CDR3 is TGTGCCAGCAGTTTTACGGGACAGGGGCACACCGGGGAGCTGTTTTTT.

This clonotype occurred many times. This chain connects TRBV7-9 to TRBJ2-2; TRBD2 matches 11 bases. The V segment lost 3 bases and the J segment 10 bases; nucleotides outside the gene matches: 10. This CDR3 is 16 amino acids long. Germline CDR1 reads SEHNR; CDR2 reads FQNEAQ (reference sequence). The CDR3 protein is CASSFRTPGLAVELFF. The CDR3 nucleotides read TGTGCCAGCAGCTTCCGAACCCCGGGACTAGCGGTGGAGCTGTTTTTT. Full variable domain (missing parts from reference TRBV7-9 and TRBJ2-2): DTGVSQNPRHKITKRGQNVTFRCDPISEHNRLYWYRQTLGQGPEFLTYFQNEAQLEKSRLLSDRFSAERPKGSFSTLEIQRTEQGDSAMYLCASSFRTPGLAVELFFGEGSRLTVL.

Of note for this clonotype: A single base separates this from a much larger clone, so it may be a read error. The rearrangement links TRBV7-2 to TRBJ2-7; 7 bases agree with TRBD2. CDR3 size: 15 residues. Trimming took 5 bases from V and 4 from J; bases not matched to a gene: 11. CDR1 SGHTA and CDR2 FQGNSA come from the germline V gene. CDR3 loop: CASSVGLGAGYEQYF. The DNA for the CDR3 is TGTGCCAGCAGCGTAGGACTAGGTGCCGGTTACGAGCAGTACTTC.

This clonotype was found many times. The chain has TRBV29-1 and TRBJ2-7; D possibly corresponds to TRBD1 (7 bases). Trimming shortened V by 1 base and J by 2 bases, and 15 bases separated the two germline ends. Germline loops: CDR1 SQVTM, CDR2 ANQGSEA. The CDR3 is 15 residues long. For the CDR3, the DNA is TGCAGCGTTGAAGGGGGGGACAGCCTCGCCTACGAGCAGTACTTC. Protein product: CSVEGGDSLAYEQYF.

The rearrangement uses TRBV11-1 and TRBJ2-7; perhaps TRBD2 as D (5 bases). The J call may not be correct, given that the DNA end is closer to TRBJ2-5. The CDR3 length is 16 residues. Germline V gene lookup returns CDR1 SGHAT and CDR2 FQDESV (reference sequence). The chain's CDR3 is CASSLPDTTALGTQYF. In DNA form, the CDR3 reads TGTGCCAGCAGCTTACCGGATACCACGGCACTAGGGACCCAGTACTTC.

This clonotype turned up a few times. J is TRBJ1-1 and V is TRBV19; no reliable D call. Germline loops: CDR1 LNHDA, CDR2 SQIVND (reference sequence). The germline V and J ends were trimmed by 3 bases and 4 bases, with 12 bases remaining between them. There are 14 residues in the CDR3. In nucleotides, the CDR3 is TGTGCCAGTAGTATTTCCCCTAGTGGCACTGAAGCTTTCTTT. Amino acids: CASSISPSGTEAFF.

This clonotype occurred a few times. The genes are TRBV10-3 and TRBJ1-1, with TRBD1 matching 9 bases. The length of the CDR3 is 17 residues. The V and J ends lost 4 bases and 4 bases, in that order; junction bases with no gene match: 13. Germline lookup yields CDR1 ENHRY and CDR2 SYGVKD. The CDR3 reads CAISGNPNDRGVTEAFF. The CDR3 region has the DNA TGTGCCATCAGTGGTAACCCCAACGACAGGGGGGTCACTGAAGCTTTCTTT.

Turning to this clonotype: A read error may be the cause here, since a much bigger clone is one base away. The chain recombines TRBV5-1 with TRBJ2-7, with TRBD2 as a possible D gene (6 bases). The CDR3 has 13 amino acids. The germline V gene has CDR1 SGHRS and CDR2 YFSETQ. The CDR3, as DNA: TGTGCCAGCAGCTTACCGGGAGTAAACGGGCAGTACTTC. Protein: CASSLPGVNGQYF.

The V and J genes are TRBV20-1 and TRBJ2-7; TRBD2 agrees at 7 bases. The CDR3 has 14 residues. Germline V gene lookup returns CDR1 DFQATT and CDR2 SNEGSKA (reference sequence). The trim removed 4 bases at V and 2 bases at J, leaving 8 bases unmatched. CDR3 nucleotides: TGCAGTGCTATTATGTCTAGCGGCCCCTACGAGCAGTACTTC. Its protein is CSAIMSSGPYEQYF.

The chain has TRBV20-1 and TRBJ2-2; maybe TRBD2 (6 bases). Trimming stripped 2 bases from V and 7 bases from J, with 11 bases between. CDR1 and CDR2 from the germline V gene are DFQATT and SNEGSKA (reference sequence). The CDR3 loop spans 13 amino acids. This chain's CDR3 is CSARRGGDGELFF. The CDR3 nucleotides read TGCAGTGCTAGAAGGGGAGGCGACGGGGAGCTGTTTTTT.

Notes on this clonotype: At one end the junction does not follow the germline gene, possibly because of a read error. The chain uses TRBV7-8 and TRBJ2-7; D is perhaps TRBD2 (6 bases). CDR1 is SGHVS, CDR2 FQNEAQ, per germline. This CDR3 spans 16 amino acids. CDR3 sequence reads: CASSQADAALEEGQYF. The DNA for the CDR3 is TGCGCCAGCAGCCAGGCCGACGCGGCTCTGGAGGAGGGGCAGTACTTC.